This TCR beta chain was found in a study of blood T cell repertoires in COVID-19. For the study at large: Spain, Italy and the United States supplied samples that represented acute and convalescent COVID-19. T cells, B-cell-depleted T cells, or PBMCs provided the cDNA or gDNA that served as material.

TCRdb's copy holds only in-frame clones and misses some; the assay was immunoSEQ multiplex PCR. Here the sample spans roughly 410,000 clones, about 89% being singletons. The CDR3 sequence is 15 residues long. Germline lookup yields CDR1 SGHAT and CDR2 FQNNGV. The ends lost 5 bases at V and 4 bases at J; junction bases unmatched: 6. Seattle patients were enrolled while actively infected and followed longitudinally. Sequenced material: peripheral blood. This receptor was obtained from a woman aged 55 to 70 with COVID-19, enrolled during active disease. The chain has TRBV11-2 and TRBJ2-1; 9 nucleotides line up with TRBD2. The CDR3 DNA sequence: TGTGCCAGCAGCACTCTAGCGGGGACGTACAATGAGCAGTTCTTC. Translating it yields CASSTLAGTYNEQFF.